This T cell receptor (beta chain) derives from a study of response to subunit inactivated influenza vaccine. Findings of the study overall: Authors suggested seasonal influenza vaccinations each recruit few new T cells.

Between the trimmed V and J ends, which lost 3 bases and 2 bases, there was a span of 12 bases. CDR3 length equals 15 residues. This clonotype was seen many times. What it recognizes is unknown. MiXCR, run by TCRdb on the RT-PCR reads, gives a single entry per CDR3 protein. The sample lists 500,000 to 650,000 distinct CDR3 sequences; around 8% were seen once. V and J are TRBV12-3 or TRBV12-4 and TRBJ2-3; D might be TRBD2 (5 bases). This specimen consisted of PBMCs from blood, obtained approximately 25 months after vaccination. The sequence was collected from a man between 50 and 70 years old who received an inactivated influenza vaccine. The CDR3 loop reads CASSFTGVPTDTQYF. CDR3 nucleotides: TGTGCCAGCAGTTTTACCGGGGTCCCCACAGATACGCAGTATTTT.